One sample yielded the 5 T cell receptor beta chains listed below, sequenced in a study of blood T cell repertoires in COVID-19. Measured with immunoSEQ multiplex PCR; TCRdb has only the in-frame clones, and not every one. The sample has 200,000 to 250,000 clones; about four fifths are singletons. Material: PBMCs or T cells enriched from blood (not recorded which). These TCRs come from a woman aged 40 to 50 who had recovered from COVID-19.

On this clone itself: This specimen includes other DNA sequences encoding the same CDR3. The CDR3 loop is CATSGTEETQYF. CDR3 DNA: TGTGCCACCAGCGGGACAGAAGAGACCCAGTACTTC. The rearrangement joins TRBV24-1 to TRBJ2-5, with 7 bases aligning to TRBD1. With 7 bases clipped from V and 3 bases from J, the junction kept 1 base outside the gene matches. From germline, CDR1 is KGHDR and CDR2 SFDVKD. The CDR3 runs to 12 residues.

The rearrangement uses TRBV15 and TRBJ2-3; TRBD2 agrees at 10 bases. The V gene's germline CDR1 is LNHNV and CDR2 YYDKDF (reference sequence). This CDR3 comprises 15 residues. Unmatched junction bases numbered 7, after V lost 6 bases and J lost 4 bases. The CDR3 DNA follows: TGTGCCACCAGGCCGACTAGCGGGTTCCCAGATACGCAGTATTTT. It codes for CATRPTSGFPDTQYF.

This chain links TRBV2 with TRBJ2-5; 8 nucleotides line up with TRBD2. Germline CDR1 is SNHLY and CDR2 is FYNNEI. The CDR3 extends over 15 amino acids. After removal of 3 bases from V and 2 bases from J, the junction contained 5 bases not matched to a gene. DNA of the CDR3: TGTGCCAGCAGTGACTCGGCGGGAGGACAAGAGACCCAGTACTTC. It specifies CASSDSAGGQETQYF.

This clone was seen just once. J is TRBJ2-1 and V is TRBV7-6, with 14 bases aligning to TRBD2. The ends lost 5 bases at V and 8 bases at J; junction bases unmatched: 11. Germline lookup yields CDR1 SGHVS and CDR2 FNYEAQ. The CDR3 sequence is 17 residues long. This chain's CDR3 is CASSHPLGLAGEDEQFF. The CDR3, as DNA: TGTGCCAGCAGCCATCCTTTGGGACTAGCGGGAGAGGATGAGCAGTTCTTC.

This clone was seen only once. The CDR3 here is CASMEREGNEQFF. The CDR3 bases are TGTGCCAGCATGGAGCGGGAGGGAAATGAGCAGTTCTTC. The chain links TRBV2 to TRBJ2-1; TRBD2 aligns across 10 bases. The CDR3 spans 13 residues. J was trimmed by 7 bases and V by 7 bases; bases with no gene match: 4. The germline gives CDR1 SNHLY, CDR2 FYNNEI.